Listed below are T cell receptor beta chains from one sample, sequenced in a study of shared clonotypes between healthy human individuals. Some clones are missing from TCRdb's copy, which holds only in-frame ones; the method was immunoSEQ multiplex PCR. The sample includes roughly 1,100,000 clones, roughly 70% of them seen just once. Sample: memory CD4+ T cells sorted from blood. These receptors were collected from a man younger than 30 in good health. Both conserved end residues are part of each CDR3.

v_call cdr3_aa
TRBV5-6 CASSLGTGRYEQYF
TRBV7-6 CASSLARTGELFF
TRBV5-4 CASSSRQAGSQETQYF
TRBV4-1 CASSRIVGRDRGPPYGYTF
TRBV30 CACSTGREAFF
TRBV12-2 CASRFDIGQFTPQPQHF
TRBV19 CASSTPTSGRADTQYF
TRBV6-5 CASRSAGAQPQHF
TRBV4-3 CASSQKRGNTEAFF
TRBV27 CASSPGTSGREQYF
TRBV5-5 CASSSGLAGQFF
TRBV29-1 CSVEGNRGVRGYTF
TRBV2 CASSSRQGDTGELFF
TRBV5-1 CASSLDRTVKPYEQYF
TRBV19 CASSIGREAGNTIYF
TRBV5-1 CASSLEGLAHDGYEQYF
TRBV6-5 CASSRRTVGTDTQYF
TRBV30 CAWSVRDRRNQPQHF
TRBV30 CAWSLQVGNTIYF
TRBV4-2 CASSQEKVNYGYTF
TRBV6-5 CASSTPDRAEAFF
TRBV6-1 CASSSGVVNTEAFF
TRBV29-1 CSVVPASGSEWRGQFF
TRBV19 CASTISGGGRLSRDGYTF
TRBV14 CASSQSGYRVYNEQFF
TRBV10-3 CAISPGQSSGNYEQYF
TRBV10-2 CASNRQGARETQYF
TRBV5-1 CASSFSGGSSYEQYF
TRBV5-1 CASSLADRGLRGYTF
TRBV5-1 CASSLGENSPLHF
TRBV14 CASSQDLRPNEKLFF
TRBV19 CASSILRLTGPKGEKLFF
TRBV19 CASSARASFNYGYTF
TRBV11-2 CASSLELAGGSLSTDTQYF
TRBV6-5 CASSPWGWRTQYF
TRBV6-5 CASSLLAGGPDTQYF
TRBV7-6 CASSPETGGNGYTF
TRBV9 CASSRTEGRAFSYEQYF
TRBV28 CASSLRGQGSYEQYF
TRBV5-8 CASSPDGALLSYEQYF
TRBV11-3 CASRSAGGETQYF
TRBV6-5 CASSLGTSGRGEQFF
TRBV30 CAWSQGVGNQPQHF
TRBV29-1 CSARTGADEKLFF